There are many counts of the clone carrying this T cell receptor (beta chain). Its antigen is unidentified. The cDNA was generated through 5'RACE incorporating 10-nucleotide random UMIs. A single record per CDR3 protein comes from TCRdb applying MiXCR to the 5' RACE reads. The sample carries tens of thousands of distinct CDR3 sequences, around 3.8% recorded once. These data come from a study of neurological immune-mediated disorders. Study-wide results and caveats: Private repertoires in all groups were suggested by the finding that expanded clones across subjects shared no CDR3 amino acid sequences. Multiple sclerosis, the disease with the least TCR clonal expansion, fell below healthy controls, whereas HTLV-1-associated myelopathy showed the most.

The V and J ends lost 0 bases and 7 bases respectively, with 8 bases between them. Per the germline V gene, CDR1 is SGHRS and CDR2 is YFSETQ. CDR3 length: 13 residues. From 2 million PBMCs stored at -80 C, the unsorted libraries were generated. Source material: PBMCs. The clonotype comes from a woman aged 45 to 65 with multiple sclerosis. The rearrangement links TRBV5-1 to TRBJ2-1; tentatively, D is TRBD1 (6 bases). The CDR3 sequence is CASSLDRVNEQFF. The CDR3, as DNA: TGCGCCAGCAGCTTGGACAGGGTTAATGAGCAGTTCTTC.